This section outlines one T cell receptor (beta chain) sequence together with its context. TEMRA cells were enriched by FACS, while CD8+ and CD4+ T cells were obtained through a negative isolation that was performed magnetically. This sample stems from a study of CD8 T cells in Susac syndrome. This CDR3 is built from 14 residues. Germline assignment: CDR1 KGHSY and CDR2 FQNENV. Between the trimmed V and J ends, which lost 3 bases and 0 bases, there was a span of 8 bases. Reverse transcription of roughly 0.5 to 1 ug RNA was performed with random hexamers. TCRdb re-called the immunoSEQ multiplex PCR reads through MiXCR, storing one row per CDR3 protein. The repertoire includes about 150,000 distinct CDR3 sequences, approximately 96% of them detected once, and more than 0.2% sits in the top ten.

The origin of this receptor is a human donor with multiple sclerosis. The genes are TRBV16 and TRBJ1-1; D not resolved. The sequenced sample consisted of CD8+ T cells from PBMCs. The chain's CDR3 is CASSQGAMNTEAFF. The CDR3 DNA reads TGTGCCAGCAGCCAGGGTGCCATGAACACTGAAGCTTTCTTT.